The 20 T cell receptor beta chains below all came from one sample that was sequenced in a study of OX40 agonist ivuxolimab in advanced cancers. TCRdb keeps only in-frame clones here, not all; method: immunoSEQ multiplex PCR. The sample includes about 14,000 clones, 91% of them seen just once. Source: CD4+ or CD8+ T cells sorted from blood, taken in a trial of the OX40 agonist ivuxolimab. These receptors all come from an adult with an advanced solid tumor such as melanoma, head and neck, liver or kidney cancer.

A single count supports this clone. The gene calls are TRBV4-1 and TRBJ2-1; D tentatively fits TRBD1 or TRBD2 (5 bases each). This CDR3 has 14 amino acids. The germline V gene encodes CDR1 MGHRA and CDR2 YSYEKL. V was pared by 0 bases and J by 8 bases, with 11 bases between. The CDR3 DNA is TGCGCCAGCAGCCAAGATTCCGGGGCTGATGAGCAGTTCTTC. This gives the protein CASSQDSGADEQFF.

The rearrangement uses TRBV7-9 and TRBJ2-1; 9 bases line up with TRBD2. The germline V gene has CDR1 SEHNR and CDR2 FQNEAQ (reference sequence). The CDR3 is 16 amino acids. With V trimmed by 0 bases and J by 4 bases, 4 bases remained unmatched. The CDR3, as DNA: TGTGCCAGCAGCTTAGCGATAGCGGGAGCTTACAATGAGCAGTTCTTC. Translation gives CASSLAIAGAYNEQFF.

The V and J genes are TRBV27 and TRBJ2-7; D could derive from TRBD1 or TRBD2 (5 bases each). The CDR3 contains 13 residues. From germline, CDR1 is MNHEY and CDR2 SMNVEV (reference sequence). V lost 5 bases and J 4 bases, leaving 12 bases between the germline ends. In nucleotides, the CDR3 is TGTGCCAGCAGTCCCGGGGACGGTTACGAGCAGTACTTC. This translates into CASSPGDGYEQYF.

This rearrangement joins TRBV19 to TRBJ1-1, with D perhaps TRBD1 (6 bases). Trimming stripped 9 bases from V and 1 base from J, with 9 bases between. Germline V CDR1 and CDR2: LNHDA, SQIVND (reference sequence). CDR3 length: 12 amino acids. CDR3 in DNA: TGTGCCAGCCAGACAGGGAACACTGAAGCTTTCTTT. This sequence encodes CASQTGNTEAFF.

The chain employs TRBV7-8 and TRBJ2-7; perhaps D is TRBD1 or TRBD2 (5 bases each). CDR3 length: 16 residues. The V end was cut by 0 bases, the J end by 4 bases, with 16 bases between. Germline CDR1 SGHVS, CDR2 FQNEAQ. DNA of the CDR3: TGTGCCAGCAGCTTAGCGGGAGCAGGGAAGTCGTACGAGCAGTACTTC. Its protein is CASSLAGAGKSYEQYF.

The chain carries TRBV9 and TRBJ2-5; 7 positions agree with TRBD1. This CDR3 spans 13 amino acids. Germline trimming cut 5 bases from V and 5 bases from J; bases unmatched to any gene: 6. From germline, CDR1 is SGDLS and CDR2 YYNGEE. The CDR3 sequence is CASRPTGAETQYF. The DNA of the CDR3 is TGTGCCAGCAGACCTACAGGGGCGGAGACCCAGTACTTC.

This rearrangement joins TRBV7-9 to TRBJ1-1; 7 bases map to TRBD1. This CDR3 is 14 amino acids long. Germline trimming cut 3 bases from V and 6 bases from J; bases unmatched to any gene: 7. Germline V CDR1 and CDR2: SEHNR, FQNEAQ (reference sequence). As DNA, the CDR3 is TGTGCCAGCAGCTTCCGGGACAGAATCGCTGAAGCTTTCTTT. This codes for CASSFRDRIAEAFF.

The J gene is TRBJ2-3, the V gene TRBV19; 12 bases match TRBD2. Germline CDR1 LNHDA, CDR2 SQIVND (reference sequence). The CDR3 has 15 amino acids. With V trimmed by 5 bases and J by 3 bases, 3 bases remained unmatched. The CDR3: CASSSLAGGTDTQYF. CDR3 sequence (DNA): TGTGCCAGTAGTTCTCTAGCGGGAGGGACAGATACGCAGTATTTT. Complete variable domain (other parts from reference TRBV19 and TRBJ2-3): DGGITQSPKYLFRKEGQNVTLSCEQNLNHDAMYWYRQDPGQGLRLIYYSQIVNDFQKGDIAEGYSVSREKKESFPLTVTSAQKNPTAFYLCASSSLAGGTDTQYFGPGTRLTVL.

This rearrangement joins TRBV25-1 to TRBJ2-7; D might be TRBD1 (6 bases). Germline CDR1 is MGHDK and CDR2 is SYGVNS. The CDR3 sequence is 14 residues long. Trimming pared 4 bases from V and 1 base from J, leaving 11 bases between. The CDR3 region is CASSAVTGSYEQYF. In DNA form, the CDR3 reads TGTGCCAGCAGTGCGGTGACAGGTTCCTACGAGCAGTACTTC.

A single count supports this clone. The chain combines TRBV27 with TRBJ1-1; the D is unclear. The CDR3 length is 15 residues. V was clipped by 4 bases and J by 6 bases, with 18 bases between them. Germline values: CDR1 MNHEY, CDR2 SMNVEV (reference sequence). The CDR3 is CASSWSGEGLAEAFF. Written as DNA, the CDR3 is TGTGCCAGCAGTTGGAGCGGGGAAGGATTGGCTGAAGCTTTCTTT.

The CDR3 sequence: CASSYSDTSNYGYTF. CDR3 nucleotide sequence: TGTGCCAGCAGTTACTCGGACACATCTAACTATGGCTACACCTTC. The V gene is TRBV6-6, the J gene TRBJ1-2; a weak D match, TRBD1 (5 bases). Per the germline V gene, CDR1 is MNHNY and CDR2 is SVGAGI (reference sequence). The CDR3 runs to 15 residues. Trimming stripped 0 bases from V and 0 bases from J, with 8 bases between.

This clone was counted only a few times. The V and J genes are TRBV27 and TRBJ2-2; D not resolved. The V gene lost 4 bases and the J gene lost 3 bases, with 3 bases spanning the gap. CDR1 is MNHEY, CDR2 SMNVEV, per germline (reference sequence). The CDR3 covers 12 residues. In DNA form, the CDR3 reads TGTGCCAGCAGTTCCTACACCGGGGAGCTGTTTTTT. As protein: CASSSYTGELFF.

CDR3 sequence (DNA): TGCGCCAGCAGCCAAGCTCCAGGGGGTTGGACTGAAGCTTTCTTT. Translated: CASSQAPGGWTEAFF. This rearrangement joins TRBV4-1 to TRBJ1-1; 7 bases agree with TRBD1. The CDR3 runs 15 residues. V shed 1 base and J 5 bases; nucleotides not matched to a gene: 7. Germline V gene data show CDR1 as MGHRA and CDR2 as YSYEKL.

The gene calls are TRBV9 and TRBJ1-1; a possible D gene is TRBD1 (5 bases). The V and J ends lost 0 bases and 4 bases respectively, with 7 bases between them. The CDR3 consists of 13 residues. From germline, CDR1 is SGDLS and CDR2 YYNGEE. The chain's CDR3 is CASSVAGSTEAFF. CDR3 DNA: TGTGCCAGCAGCGTAGCAGGGAGCACTGAAGCTTTCTTT. Using reference TRBV9 and TRBJ1-1 for the parts outside the CDR3, the full variable domain is DSGVTQTPKHLITATGQRVTLRCSPRSGDLSVYWYQQSLDQGLQFLIQYYNGEERAKGNILERFSAQQFPDLHSELNLSSLELGDSALYFCASSVAGSTEAFFGQGTRLTVV.

The V call is TRBV27, the J call TRBJ2-7, with 7 bases lining up with TRBD1. This CDR3 has 13 residues. Trimming at V came to 8 bases and at J to 2 bases, leaving 6 bases not matched to a gene. Germline loops: CDR1 MNHEY, CDR2 SMNVEV (reference sequence). CDR3 in amino acids: CASRRDSAYEQYF. The DNA for the CDR3 is TGTGCCAGCCGCCGGGACAGCGCCTACGAGCAGTACTTC.

The V call is TRBV11-2, the J call TRBJ2-7; D uncertain. Germline CDR1 reads SGHAT; CDR2 reads FQNNGV. The CDR3 totals 15 residues. The ends were cut back, 0 bases at V and 7 bases at J, with 16 bases in the middle. CDR3 sequence (DNA): TGTGCCAGCAGCTTAGATCTCGGGCCGCTGTGGGAGCAGTACTTC. Translation: CASSLDLGPLWEQYF.

The chain links TRBV5-1 to TRBJ2-3; the D is unclear. Trimming cost V 0 bases and J 0 bases, with 8 bases left between them. Germline CDR1 reads SGHRS; CDR2 reads YFSETQ. The CDR3 has 15 amino acids. The CDR3 sequence is CASSLGGYSTDTQYF. The CDR3 bases are TGCGCCAGCAGCTTGGGTGGCTACAGCACAGATACGCAGTATTTT.

The chain joins TRBV7-9 to TRBJ1-1; a possible D gene is TRBD1 (5 bases). This CDR3 comprises 14 residues. From germline, CDR1 is SEHNR and CDR2 FQNEAQ (reference sequence). Trimming shortened V by 3 bases and J by 7 bases, and 15 bases separated the two germline ends. As DNA, the CDR3 is TGTGCCAGCAGCTTCCTTGATGGACACGATGAAGCTTTCTTT. The encoded protein is CASSFLDGHDEAFF. The full variable domain, with the rest looked up from reference TRBV7-9 and TRBJ1-1, is DTGVSQNPRHKITKRGQNVTFRCDPISEHNRLYWYRQTLGQGPEFLTYFQNEAQLEKSRLLSDRFSAERPKGSFSTLEIQRTEQGDSAMYLCASSFLDGHDEAFFGQGTRLTVV.

This chain joins TRBV4-1 and TRBJ2-7; D possibly corresponds to TRBD2 (5 bases). The CDR3 runs 16 residues. The germline V and J ends were trimmed by 0 bases and 0 bases, with 12 bases remaining between them. Germline V gives CDR1 MGHRA, CDR2 YSYEKL. The CDR3 DNA reads as TGCGCCAGCAGCCAAGATCAGGAGGAGACCTCCTACGAGCAGTACTTC. Translating it yields CASSQDQEETSYEQYF.

The chain combines TRBV28 with TRBJ2-1; TRBD1 or TRBD2 may be the D gene (5 bases each). V lost 2 bases and J lost 9, with 20 bases in between. This CDR3 region has 16 residues. CDR1 is MDHEN and CDR2 is SYDVKM in the germline V gene. CDR3 nucleotides: TGTGCCAGCAGTTTAAATAGGGACCTTAGTTATGGTGAGCAGTTCTTC. Protein product: CASSLNRDLSYGEQFF. Filled out from reference TRBV28 and TRBJ2-1, the complete variable domain reads DVKVTQSSRYLVKRTGEKVFLECVQDMDHENMFWYRQDPGLGLRLIYFSYDVKMKEKGDIPEGYSVSREKKERFSLILESASTNQTSMYLCASSLNRDLSYGEQFFGPGTRLTVL.